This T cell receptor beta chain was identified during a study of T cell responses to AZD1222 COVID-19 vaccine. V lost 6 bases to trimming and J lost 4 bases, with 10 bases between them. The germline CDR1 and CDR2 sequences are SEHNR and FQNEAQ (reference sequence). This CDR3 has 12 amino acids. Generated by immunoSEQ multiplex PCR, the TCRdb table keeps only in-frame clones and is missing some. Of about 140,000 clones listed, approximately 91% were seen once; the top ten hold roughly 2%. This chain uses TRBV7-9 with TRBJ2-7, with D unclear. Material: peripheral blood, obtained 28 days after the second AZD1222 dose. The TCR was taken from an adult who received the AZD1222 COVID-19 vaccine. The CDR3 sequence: CASRDAAYEQYF. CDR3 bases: TGTGCCAGCAGAGACGCCGCGTACGAGCAGTACTTC.